One sample yielded the 29 T cell receptor beta chains listed below, sequenced in a study of cytomegalovirus exposure and HLA in healthy donors. Generated by immunoSEQ multiplex PCR, the TCRdb table keeps only in-frame clones and is missing some. The sample shows 200,000 to 250,000 clones, more than 75% of them seen only once. The sample comprised PBMCs. These TCRs come from a man aged 18 to 29 in good health and CMV-seropositive.

The V gene is TRBV30, the J gene TRBJ1-1, with a possible D match to TRBD1 (5 bases). Trimming cost V 2 bases and J 4 bases, with 14 bases left between them. The germline CDR1 and CDR2 sequences are GTSNPN and SVGIG (reference sequence). The CDR3 covers 14 residues. The CDR3, as DNA: TGTGCCTGGAGTCGGGACTCCGGAGGCACTGAAGCTTTCTTT. Translating gives CAWSRDSGGTEAFF.

The V call is TRBV5-1, the J call TRBJ1-1; possible D gene TRBD1, 5 bases. Per germline, CDR1 SGHRS and CDR2 YFSETQ. This CDR3 is 16 amino acids long. V lost 2 bases, J lost 4 bases, and 18 bases lay in between. In nucleotides, the CDR3 is TGCGCCAGCAGCTTCGAGGGGCGCCGGGTGAGCACTGAAGCTTTCTTT. Protein product: CASSFEGRRVSTEAFF.

The rearrangement joins TRBV7-9 to TRBJ2-2, with D hard to call. There are 15 residues in the CDR3. Trimming shortened V by 4 bases and J by 2 bases, and 11 bases separated the two germline ends. Per the germline V gene, CDR1 is SEHNR and CDR2 is FQNEAQ (reference sequence). CDR3 DNA sequence: TGTGCCAGCAGCTCTATTTCCATAAACACCGGGGAGCTGTTTTTT. Amino acids: CASSSISINTGELFF.

The genes are TRBV2 and TRBJ2-2; D ambiguous. V was trimmed by 6 bases and J by 7 bases, leaving 15 bases between them. This CDR3 comprises 14 residues. Germline V lookup: CDR1 SNHLY, CDR2 FYNNEI. The CDR3 loop is CASRMGSGNGELFF. CDR3 nucleotides: TGTGCCAGCAGAATGGGGTCTGGCAACGGGGAGCTGTTTTTT.

The chain combines TRBV9 with TRBJ1-2; TRBD1 matches 7 bases. The germline V gene has CDR1 SGDLS and CDR2 YYNGEE. This CDR3 has 14 residues. V lost 3 bases to trimming and J lost 4 bases; unmatched junction nucleotides: 6. The CDR3 is CASSAATGPYGYTF. In DNA, the CDR3 is TGTGCCAGCAGCGCGGCGACAGGGCCCTATGGCTACACCTTC.

The chain combines TRBV9 with TRBJ2-7; TRBD2 matches at 13 bases. CDR1 is SGDLS, CDR2 YYNGEE, per germline. CDR3 length: 15 residues. Germline trimming cut 3 bases from V and 2 bases from J; bases unmatched to any gene: 2. The CDR3 DNA is TGTGCCAGCAGCGCCGGGACTAGCGGGACCTACGAGCAGTACTTC. This gives the protein CASSAGTSGTYEQYF.

V is TRBV30 and J is TRBJ2-3, with 10 nucleotides matching TRBD2. The CDR3 totals 13 residues. Looked up from germline, CDR1 is GTSNPN and CDR2 is SVGIG (reference sequence). The junction had 4 bases not matched to a gene; V was cut back by 8 bases and J by 2 bases. CDR3 DNA sequence: TGTGCCAAACTAGCGGGAAACACAGATACGCAGTATTTT. Translating it yields CAKLAGNTDTQYF.

This clone was recorded a few times. V gene TRBV2 combines with J gene TRBJ2-7; 7 bases align to TRBD1. Germline V gene data show CDR1 as SNHLY and CDR2 as FYNNEI. The V and J ends lost 5 bases and 2 bases, in that order; junction bases with no gene match: 9. The length of the CDR3 is 15 residues. The CDR3 DNA reads as TGTGCCAGCAGTCTGCGCACAGGGGTGGCCTACGAGCAGTACTTC. Residues: CASSLRTGVAYEQYF. Drawing the rest from reference TRBV2 and TRBJ2-7, the complete variable domain is EPEVTQTPSHQVTQMGQEVILRCVPISNHLYFYWYRQILGQKVEFLVSFYNNEISEKSEIFDDQFSVERPDGSNFTLKIRSTKLEDSAMYFCASSLRTGVAYEQYFGPGTRLTVT.

The rearrangement joins TRBV18 to TRBJ1-1; 10 bases match TRBD1. The CDR3 covers 15 residues. The ends lost 3 bases at V and 6 bases at J; junction bases unmatched: 7. CDR1 is KGHSH and CDR2 is LQKENI in the germline V gene. The CDR3: CASSPQGQGSPEAFF. The CDR3 bases are TGTGCCAGCTCACCTCAGGGACAGGGGAGTCCTGAAGCTTTCTTT. Full variable domain (outside the CDR3, taken from reference TRBV18 and TRBJ1-1): NAGVMQNPRHLVRRRGQEARLRCSPMKGHSHVYWYRQLPEEGLKFMVYLQKENIIDESGMPKERFSAEFPKEGPSILRIQQVVRGDSAAYFCASSPQGQGSPEAFFGQGTRLTVV.

The CDR3 coding sequence is TGTGCCAGCCCTAGCCGCCGAAGCTCTGGAAACACCATATATTTT. This translates into CASPSRRSSGNTIYF. The chain employs TRBV2 and TRBJ1-3; D call uncertain. There are 15 residues in the CDR3. From germline, CDR1 is SNHLY and CDR2 FYNNEI. V dropped 8 bases and J dropped 0 bases, with 14 bases sitting between them.

The CDR3 DNA reads as TGTGCCAGCAGTGAAGCTGGGAAGACCCAGTACTTC. Amino acids: CASSEAGKTQYF. The V call is TRBV2, the J call TRBJ2-5; unclear D gene. Germline CDR1 and CDR2: SNHLY and FYNNEI. There are 12 residues in the CDR3. Trimming took off 0 bases at V and 6 bases at J, with 5 bases between the two ends.

This clone was detected only once. The V call is TRBV7-3, the J call TRBJ2-5; 8 bases line up with TRBD2. Germline lookup yields CDR1 SGHTA and CDR2 FQGTGA. The trim removed 5 bases at V and 5 bases at J, leaving 10 bases unmatched. The CDR3 is 15 amino acids. Here the CDR3 DNA reads TGTGCCAGCAGCCCCGGGACTAGAGGCGTGGAGACCCAGTACTTC. Its protein is CASSPGTRGVETQYF. Full variable domain (remainder filled in from reference TRBV7-3 and TRBJ2-5): GAGVSQTPSNKVTEKGKYVELRCDPISGHTALYWYRQSLGQGPEFLIYFQGTGAADDSGLPNDRFFAVRPEGSVSTLKIQRTERGDSAVYLCASSPGTRGVETQYFGPGTRLLVL.

This rearrangement joins TRBV27 to TRBJ2-7, with D hard to call. Germline CDR1 and CDR2: MNHEY and SMNVEV (reference sequence). This CDR3 is 14 amino acids long. Trimming removed 5 bases at V and 0 bases at J, with 11 bases between. Written as DNA, the CDR3 is TGTGCCAGCAGTCCAAGTGTTAGCTCCTACGAGCAGTACTTC. Residues: CASSPSVSSYEQYF.

The V gene is TRBV30, the J gene TRBJ2-3; either TRBD1 or TRBD2 may supply D (5 bases each). V was cut by 1 base and J by 6 bases, with 20 bases left in between. Germline CDR1 reads GTSNPN; CDR2 reads SVGIG (reference sequence). The CDR3 has 16 residues. CDR3 sequence: CAWSARDAHFGDTQYF. Here the CDR3 DNA reads TGTGCCTGGAGTGCTCGGGACGCTCACTTTGGGGATACGCAGTATTTT.

The genes are TRBV6-1 and TRBJ1-5; D ambiguous. The ends were cut back, 2 bases at V and 5 bases at J, with 7 bases in the middle. The CDR3 totals 13 residues. The germline CDR1 and CDR2 sequences are MNHNS and SASEGT. The CDR3 loop is CASSENPHQPQHF. DNA of the CDR3: TGTGCCAGCAGTGAAAACCCCCATCAGCCCCAGCATTTT.

The gene calls are TRBV30 and TRBJ1-2; tentative D call: TRBD1 (6 bases). V lost 1 base and J lost 6, with 12 bases in between. The CDR3 loop spans 13 amino acids. Germline CDR1 is GTSNPN and CDR2 is SVGIG (reference sequence). This CDR3 reads CAWSGSWGHGYTF. In DNA form, the CDR3 reads TGTGCCTGGAGTGGTTCCTGGGGGCATGGCTACACCTTC.

This sequence joins TRBV6-5 and TRBJ1-1; the D is unclear. Between the trimmed V and J ends, which lost 6 bases and 1 base, there was a span of 12 bases. Per the germline V gene, CDR1 is MNHEY and CDR2 is SVGAGI. The length of the CDR3 is 14 residues. In DNA, the CDR3 is TGTGCCAGCAGGCCCTCTAGGCAGAACACTGAAGCTTTCTTT. Amino acids: CASRPSRQNTEAFF.

This chain links TRBV9 with TRBJ1-1, with TRBD1 matching 7 bases. The CDR3 is 15 residues long. The germline CDR1 and CDR2 sequences are SGDLS and YYNGEE. V dropped 5 bases and J dropped 1; count of bases not matched to a gene: 8. The CDR3 loop reads CASRDETGRNTEAFF. Written as DNA, the CDR3 is TGTGCCAGCAGAGATGAGACAGGGAGGAACACTGAAGCTTTCTTT.

A remark on this clone: The same CDR3 arises from other DNA sequences in this sample as well. This chain uses TRBV19 with TRBJ1-5, with D maybe TRBD1 (5 bases). The CDR3 spans 13 residues. Deletions cut 3 bases from V and 2 bases from J, with 5 bases between. Germline V gene data show CDR1 as LNHDA and CDR2 as SQIVND (reference sequence). The CDR3 reads CASSIRGNQPQHF. The CDR3 coding sequence is TGTGCCAGTAGTATCAGGGGCAATCAGCCCCAGCATTTT.

V and J are TRBV5-1 and TRBJ2-2; TRBD2 matches 13 bases. Germline lookup yields CDR1 SGHRS and CDR2 YFSETQ. J lost 1 base, V lost 4 bases, and 4 bases had no gene match. This CDR3 is built from 17 residues. The CDR3 protein is CASSGGTSGMNTGELFF. CDR3 DNA: TGCGCCAGCAGCGGGGGGACTAGCGGGATGAACACCGGGGAGCTGTTTTTT.

In this sample, this clone turned up a few times. V gene TRBV19 combines with J gene TRBJ1-2; D gene unclear. Between the trimmed V and J ends, which lost 3 bases and 8 bases, there was a span of 7 bases. The CDR3 consists of 11 residues. Germline V lookup: CDR1 LNHDA, CDR2 SQIVND (reference sequence). The DNA of the CDR3 is TGTGCCAGTAGTATCGCGGAAGGCTACACCTTC. This codes for CASSIAEGYTF. Using reference TRBV19 and TRBJ1-2 for the parts outside the CDR3, the full variable domain is DGGITQSPKYLFRKEGQNVTLSCEQNLNHDAMYWYRQDPGQGLRLIYYSQIVNDFQKGDIAEGYSVSREKKESFPLTVTSAQKNPTAFYLCASSIAEGYTFGSGTRLTVV.

The J gene is TRBJ1-2, the V gene TRBV15, with 11 bases fitting TRBD1. CDR3 length: 18 residues. Germline CDR1 reads LNHNV; CDR2 reads YYDKDF (reference sequence). The V segment lost 1 base and the J segment 4 bases; nucleotides outside the gene matches: 11. CDR3 nucleotides: TGTGCCACCAGCAGAGCCGTCTGGACAGGGGGCGTAAGCTATGGCTACACCTTC. Translation: CATSRAVWTGGVSYGYTF.

This chain links TRBV15 with TRBJ1-2, with 12 bases aligning to TRBD1. The CDR3 is 16 residues long. V lost 2 bases, J lost 7 bases, and 8 bases stayed unmatched. Germline V gene data show CDR1 as LNHNV and CDR2 as YYDKDF (reference sequence). CDR3 DNA: TGTGCCACCAGCAGACGGACCGGGACAGGGGGCGGTGGCTACACCTTC. Residues: CATSRRTGTGGGGYTF.

This clone was found once. The V and J genes are TRBV25-1 and TRBJ2-1; D not certain. Germline V gene lookup returns CDR1 MGHDK and CDR2 SYGVNS. The length of the CDR3 is 17 residues. Trimming stripped 4 bases from V and 0 bases from J, with 16 bases between. The CDR3 sequence: CASSGDWRLSSYNEQFF. DNA of the CDR3: TGTGCCAGCAGTGGTGATTGGCGTCTCAGCTCCTACAATGAGCAGTTCTTC.

The chain links TRBV5-1 to TRBJ1-4; 8 bases fit TRBD1. The CDR3 contains 14 residues. V lost 4 bases to trimming and J lost 5 bases; unmatched junction nucleotides: 4. Germline loops: CDR1 SGHRS, CDR2 YFSETQ. CDR3 bases: TGCGCCAGCAGCCCAGACAGGGGCAATGAAAAACTGTTTTTT. Translation gives CASSPDRGNEKLFF.

This clone was seen only once. The chain uses TRBV27 and TRBJ2-7; the D gene is possibly TRBD1 (5 bases). Germline loops: CDR1 MNHEY, CDR2 SMNVEV (reference sequence). Trimming cost V 6 bases and J 0 bases, with 9 bases left between them. This CDR3 is 13 amino acids long. CDR3 region: CASRTVDSYEQYF. The DNA for the CDR3 is TGTGCCAGCAGGACAGTAGACTCCTACGAGCAGTACTTC.

The chain joins TRBV19 to TRBJ2-1; the D is unclear. This CDR3 region has 13 residues. The germline CDR1 and CDR2 sequences are LNHDA and SQIVND (reference sequence). The germline V and J ends were trimmed by 10 bases and 9 bases, with 19 bases remaining between them. This CDR3 is CATRHSHTGEQFF. The CDR3 nucleotides are TGTGCCACGCGGCATTCTCATACGGGTGAGCAGTTCTTC.

The V call is TRBV7-8, the J call TRBJ1-5; D call uncertain. The V gene's germline CDR1 is SGHVS and CDR2 FQNEAQ. CDR3 length: 14 residues. Deletions cut 5 bases from V and 7 bases from J, with 15 bases between. The CDR3 DNA is TGTGCCAGCAGCCCCGACCGCCTCGGGCAGCCCCAGCATTTT. Amino acid sequence: CASSPDRLGQPQHF.

V and J are TRBV9 and TRBJ1-1, with D tentatively TRBD1 (6 bases). The germline V and J ends were trimmed by 4 bases and 0 bases, with 16 bases remaining between them. Germline values: CDR1 SGDLS, CDR2 YYNGEE. This CDR3 region has 16 residues. The CDR3 DNA follows: TGTGCCAGCAGCCTCCAGGAAGGGGGGGTGAACACTGAAGCTTTCTTT. It codes for CASSLQEGGVNTEAFF.